This T cell receptor (beta chain) stems from a study of human CD8 memory T cell subsets. Classification as TPEX applied to CCR7+ PD-1+ TIGIT+ early memory CD8+ T cells bearing exhausted-like traits. The study used negative magnetic separation to enrich total CD8+ T cells. Points on this clonotype: Its matching antigen is unknown.

It was UMI-labeled 5' RACE by which the TCR beta libraries were made. Reanalyzing the 5' RACE reads, TCRdb keeps one entry per CDR3 protein, without DNA. The ten top clones account for approximately 20%, within a sample of about 10,000 distinct CDR3 sequences. General observations from the study: Overlapping only minimally, the repertoires of stem-like memory and precursor exhausted T cells were largely separate from each other.

The clonotype originates from a human donor in good health. Material for sequencing was CD8+ T cells from PBMCs.

CDR3 amino acids: CASSLRGFVTEAFF. This sequence joins TRBV5-4 and TRBJ1-1; TCRdb designates TRBD1, a call that cannot be tested without DNA. The CDR3 loop spans 14 amino acids. Germline CDR1 SGHNT, CDR2 YYREEE (reference sequence).